This T cell receptor beta chain was recorded in a study of monozygotic twins with inflammatory bowel disease. General observations from the study: None of the different T cell subtypes could be distinguished from one another.

Concerning this clonotype itself: The antigen remains undetermined.

CDR1 SGHRS and CDR2 YFSETQ come from the germline V gene. The CDR3 runs 12 residues. TCR libraries were prepared from approximately 4,000 ng total RNA each. Incorporation of UMIs carrying a 6-nucleotide sample barcode was performed by template switching. TCRdb re-called the 5' RACE reads; one entry per CDR3 protein, DNA not given. This table holds 200,000 to 250,000 distinct CDR3 sequences. The source of this sequence is a human donor with ulcerative colitis or Crohn's disease, or a healthy co-twin of an affected twin (not recorded which). V is TRBV5-1 and J is TRBJ1-1. Source material: blood. The CDR3 sequence: CASSKGLTEAFF.